This TCR beta chain comes out of a study of tumor-infiltrating lymphocytes in primary liver carcinoma. At the level of the study: Productive TCRbeta read counts per sample ran from roughly 3.7 to 6.8 million and were similar across tissue types.

Study-wide findings and caveats: Only about 8-25% of top clones were detected in all five tumor regions. Blood's top-250-clone fraction was significantly lower than that of tumors (p = 0.039).

The input was 500 ng total RNA; TCR beta cDNA was made from it with a constant-region primer. Libraries for TCR beta were built through three nested multiplex PCR rounds, which together made up a slightly modified ARM-PCR procedure. The first two PCR rounds used TRBV1-TRBV30 forward primers with a C-beta reverse primer, around 10 cycles each. TCRdb redid the calling of the multiplex PCR reads with MiXCR, one entry per CDR3 protein. The profile shows 45,000 to 65,000 distinct CDR3 sequences, roughly 80% of them singletons. Trimming took 3 bases from V and 3 from J, leaving 14 bases between them. Germline loops: CDR1 MDHEN, CDR2 SYDVKM. The length of the CDR3 is 15 residues. Details on this clonotype: Its antigen is currently unknown.

From approximately 20-30 mg of unsorted bulk tissue, DNA and RNA were co-extracted together. Over 90% of the cells were viable tumor cells in every tumor sample. The sequence derives from a man aged 40-50 years with primary liver carcinoma and hepatitis B virus infection. The sample was liver tumor tissue from sampling region 5. Sample subset: tumor region T5, tumor centre. The V call is TRBV28, the J call TRBJ2-5, with D uncertain. Written as DNA, the CDR3 is TGTGCCAGCAGTTTCCCGAGTCCAAGGGAAGAGACCCAGTACTTC. It is translated as CASSFPSPREETQYF. Full variable domain (missing parts from reference TRBV28 and TRBJ2-5): DVKVTQSSRYLVKRTGEKVFLECVQDMDHENMFWYRQDPGLGLRLIYFSYDVKMKEKGDIPEGYSVSREKKERFSLILESASTNQTSMYLCASSFPSPREETQYFGPGTRLLVL.